The 21 T cell receptor beta chains below all came from one sample that was sequenced in a study of tumor-infiltrating lymphocytes in primary liver carcinoma. The investigators made TCR beta cDNA from around 530 ng total RNA, using a constant-region primer. Libraries for TCR beta were built through three nested multiplex PCR rounds, which together made up a slightly modified ARM-PCR procedure. TRBV1-TRBV30 forward and Cbeta reverse primers drove the first two approximately 11-cycle rounds. TCRdb re-derived calls from the multiplex PCR reads in MiXCR, one entry per CDR3 protein. Here the sample spans roughly 48,000 distinct CDR3 sequences, over 65% being singletons. Total RNA and DNA came together from roughly 20-30 mg of bulk tissue without cell sorting. The sequenced material came from liver tumor tissue from sampling region 3. The subset denotes: tumor region T3, left-lateral pole. Receptor source: a man between 40 and 49 years old with primary liver carcinoma and hepatitis B virus infection.

About this clonotype: Compared with germline, one end of the junction differs, possibly owing to a read error. The chain joins TRBV6-5 to TRBJ1-5; 10 bases fit TRBD1. CDR1 and CDR2 from the germline V gene are MNHEY and SVGAGI. The CDR3 length is 14 residues. The CDR3 bases are TGTGCCAACAGTAGGACAGGGGGGCCTCAGCCCCAGCACTTT. This codes for CANSRTGGPQPQHF.

This clonotype has at least ten counts. V usage is TRBV5-1 and J usage is TRBJ2-7; tentative D call: TRBD2 (5 bases). In germline, CDR1 is SGHRS, CDR2 YFSETQ. Between the trimmed V and J ends, which lost 4 bases and 0 bases, there was a span of 11 bases. The CDR3 has 14 amino acids. This CDR3 reads CASSLLGSSYEQYF. The CDR3 nucleotides read TGCGCCAGCAGCCTCCTAGGGAGCTCCTACGAGCAGTACTTC.

This clonotype appeared many times. The chain has TRBV30 and TRBJ2-5; tentatively, D is TRBD2 (5 bases). Trimming took off 3 bases at V and 0 bases at J, with 14 bases between the two ends. This CDR3 has 15 amino acids. Germline CDR1 and CDR2: GTSNPN and SVGIG (reference sequence). The CDR3, as DNA: TGTGCCTGGAGGGGATTGCGGGCGTACCAAGAGACCCAGTACTTC. Amino acid sequence: CAWRGLRAYQETQYF.

Concerning this clonotype itself: This may be a read error, as it is one base from a much larger clone. V is TRBV28 and J is TRBJ1-5; no definite D call. Germline V gene sequence: CDR1 MDHEN, CDR2 SYDVKM. CDR3 length: 13 amino acids. The CDR3 reads CASSPPDNHPQHF. The CDR3 region has the DNA TGTGCCAGCAGTCCCCCCGACAATCATCCCCAGCATTTT.

Of note for this clonotype: At one boundary the junction diverges from the germline segment, which might be a read error. This chain uses TRBV5-4 with TRBJ2-6, with a weak D call TRBD1 (5 bases). The CDR3 has 16 residues. CDR1 is SGHNT, CDR2 YYREEE, per germline (reference sequence). CDR3 loop: CANSPNLAAGANVLSF. The CDR3 DNA reads TGTGCCAACAGCCCGAATTTAGCTGCTGGGGCCAACGTCCTGAGTTTC.

In regard to this clonotype: Likely a read error: the CDR3 ends without its conserved phenylalanine or tryptophan. This chain uses TRBV6-5 with TRBJ1-5; 11 positions agree with TRBD1. CDR3 length: 14 residues. Germline CDR1 MNHEY, CDR2 SVGAGI. DNA for the CDR3: TGTACCAGCAGTGGGACAGGGGGGGCTCAGCCCCAGCATTCT. It codes for CTSSGTGGAQPQHS.

Turning to this clonotype: The final CDR3 position lacks the conserved phenylalanine or tryptophan, pointing to a likely read error. V usage is TRBV29-1 and J usage is TRBJ2-1; 11 bases are shared with TRBD1. The CDR3 extends over 14 amino acids. Germline V gene data show CDR1 as SQVTM and CDR2 as ANQGSEA. The CDR3 DNA is TGCAGCGGATTGCCGGGACAGGGGGTGCATGATCAGTTCTTA. Translated, it gives CSGLPGQGVHDQFL.

Notes on this clonotype: This could be a read error, since a much larger clone is one nucleotide away. This chain links TRBV7-3 with TRBJ1-1; D remains unclear. CDR3 length: 13 amino acids. Per the germline V gene, CDR1 is SGHTA and CDR2 is FQGTGA. Here the CDR3 DNA reads TGTGCCAGCAGCTTAAAGGGTTCCACTGAAACTTTCTTT. Translation: CASSLKGSTETFF. The full variable domain, with the rest looked up from reference TRBV7-3 and TRBJ1-1, is GAGVSQTPSNKVTEKGKYVELRCDPISGHTALYWYRQSLGQGPEFLIYFQGTGAADDSGLPNDRFFAVRPEGSVSTLKIQRTERGDSAVYLCASSLKGSTETFFGQGTRLTVV.

The chain recombines TRBV10-3 with TRBJ2-7, with D uncertain. The CDR3 covers 12 residues. Germline V gene sequence: CDR1 ENHRY, CDR2 SYGVKD. V lost 1 base to trimming and J lost 13 bases, with 14 bases between them. The CDR3 DNA is TGTGCCATCAGTGAGTTGGCGGACGCGCAATACTTC. Translation: CAISELADAQYF.

The sample holds many counts of this clonotype. V gene TRBV6-6 combines with J gene TRBJ1-1; D is ambiguous. Deletions cut 2 bases from V and 2 bases from J, with 12 bases between. CDR1 and CDR2 from the germline V gene are MNHNY and SVGAGI (reference sequence). The CDR3 runs to 15 residues. This chain's CDR3 is CASSYGSAVNTEAFF. The CDR3 coding sequence is TGTGCCAGCAGTTACGGGTCTGCCGTCAACACTGAAGCTTTCTTT.

Note on this clonotype: The junction shows a germline mismatch at one end, possibly a read error. This chain joins TRBV11-2 and TRBJ2-7, with D possibly TRBD2 on 8 matching bases. This CDR3 spans 15 amino acids. Germline V gene data show CDR1 as SGHAT and CDR2 as FQNNGV. CDR3 sequence reads: CAISQYSGGGYEQYF. The CDR3 DNA reads as TGTGCCATCAGCCAATACTCGGGAGGGGGCTATGAGCAGTACTTC. The whole variable domain, remainder taken from reference TRBV11-2 and TRBJ2-7, is EAGVAQSPRYKIIEKRQSVAFWCNPISGHATLYWYQQILGQGPKLLIQFQNNGVVDDSQLPKDRFSAERLKGVDSTLKIQPAKLEDSAVYLCAISQYSGGGYEQYFGPGTRLTVT.

The table lists this clonotype with many counts. J is TRBJ2-3 and V is TRBV5-6, with D possibly TRBD2 on 5 matching bases. Looked up from germline, CDR1 is SGHDT and CDR2 is YYEEEE. The CDR3 contains 14 residues. V was cut by 2 bases and J by 2 bases, with 9 bases left in between. For the CDR3, the DNA is TGTGCCAGCAGCTTAGGACTGGTCACAGATACGCAGTATTTT. This sequence encodes CASSLGLVTDTQYF.

Worth noting for this clonotype: Here the CDR3 omits its conserved ending phenylalanine or tryptophan, so a read error is the likely source. The chain couples TRBV11-2 to TRBJ2-2, with 10 bases fitting TRBD2. The CDR3 spans 17 residues. CDR1 is SGHAT, CDR2 FQNNGV, per germline. The CDR3 region has the DNA TGTACCAGCAGCGGAGGACTAGCGGAGCGGAACACTGGGGAGCTGTTTTAT. Protein product: CTSSGGLAERNTGELFY.

This clonotype has a count of ten or more. This chain connects TRBV28 to TRBJ1-1, with D maybe TRBD1 (5 bases). There are 13 residues in the CDR3. The germline V and J ends were trimmed by 2 bases and 1 base, with 5 bases remaining between them. CDR1 MDHEN and CDR2 SYDVKM come from the germline V gene. DNA for the CDR3: TGTGCCAGCAGTTTAGGGGGGAACACTGAAGCTTTCTTT. Translated: CASSLGGNTEAFF.

With regard to this clonotype: Its ends do not fully match the called genes, so a read error is possible. The V call is TRBV5-5, the J call TRBJ2-5; the D call may be TRBD1 or TRBD2 (5 bases each). There are 17 residues in the CDR3. Germline V gene sequence: CDR1 SGHKS, CDR2 YYEKEE (reference sequence). This CDR3 reads CDSNLGLARGYQETQYF. The CDR3 nucleotides are TGTGACAGCAACTTGGGGCTAGCTAGAGGGTACCAAGAGACCCAGTACTTC.

The rearrangement joins TRBV4-1 to TRBJ2-5; perhaps D is TRBD1 or TRBD2 (6 bases each). V gave up 2 bases and J gave up 7 bases, with 14 bases separating them. Germline assignment: CDR1 MGHRA and CDR2 YSYEKL. The CDR3 is made up of 14 amino acids. The CDR3 reads CASSQQGLTGTQYF. As DNA, the CDR3 is TGCGCCAGCAGCCAACAGGGACTGACAGGGACCCAGTACTTC.

The chain joins TRBV5-6 to TRBJ2-2; D unresolved. CDR1 is SGHDT, CDR2 YYEEEE, per germline. This CDR3 contains 13 residues. Trimming shortened V by 4 bases and J by 5 bases, and 9 bases separated the two germline ends. The CDR3 nucleotides read TGTGCCAGCAGCCGTGGGTGGACCGGGGAGCTGTTTTTT. Its translation is CASSRGWTGELFF.

For this clonotype: This could be a read error, since a much larger clone is one nucleotide away. This chain uses TRBV7-9 with TRBJ1-1; TRBD1 might be the D (5 bases). Germline CDR1 is SEHNR and CDR2 is FQNEAQ (reference sequence). The CDR3 length is 17 residues. CDR3: CASRETLRGRMNIEAFF. CDR3 nucleotides: TGTGCCAGCAGGGAGACCCTAAGGGGCCGGATGAACATTGAAGCTTTCTTT.

The chain links TRBV6-5 to TRBJ2-1, with 14 bases identical to TRBD2. The CDR3 totals 18 residues. Germline assignment: CDR1 MNHEY and CDR2 SVGAGI. Trimming at V came to 8 bases and at J to 8 bases, leaving 17 bases not matched to a gene. Here the CDR3 DNA reads TGTGCCAGCTCGTGGGACAGAGGGACTAGCGGGAGTGCGCATGAGCAGTTCTTC. It is translated as CASSWDRGTSGSAHEQFF.

Points on this clonotype: The germline gene is not matched at one end of the junction; a read error may be the cause. The V and J genes are TRBV4-1 and TRBJ2-2; TRBD1 aligns across 9 bases. The CDR3 extends over 15 amino acids. Germline CDR1 MGHRA, CDR2 YSYEKL. CDR3 sequence (DNA): TGTGCCAACAGTCGGGACAGGGTTTTCACCGGGGAGTTGTTTTTT. Translating gives CANSRDRVFTGELFF.

On this clonotype: Because it lacks the conserved phenylalanine or tryptophan at the end, this CDR3 is likely a read error. The DNA is left out, because the CDR3 cannot be placed on it with certainty; the CDR3 is given as TCRdb lists it. This chain connects TRBV11-2 to TRBJ2-5. Germline CDR1 is SGHAT and CDR2 is FQNNGV. The CDR3 sequence runs 13 residues, both termini included. This CDR3 reads CASSLDFLETQNI.